The sequence of this T cell receptor (beta chain) was determined in a study of Ad26.COV2.S vaccination and SARS-CoV-2 variants. Study-wide points: Total T cell responses, in the TCR breadth and depth analyses, may have been underestimated. Reportedly, spike-specific CD8+ and CD4+ T cell responses achieved substantial breadth once vaccination had taken place.

Note on this clone: The antigen is undetermined.

The CDR3 spans 16 residues. CDR1 MNHEY and CDR2 SVGEGT come from the germline V gene. The ends were cut back, 0 bases at V and 0 bases at J, with 11 bases in the middle. The method was immunoSEQ multiplex PCR; TCRdb's version includes in-frame clones alone and lacks a portion of them. The data contain more than 300,000 clones, roughly nine tenths of them seen just once; the ten biggest clones take up approximately 5.9%. This sample's treatment: around 19 received Ad26.COV2.S at low or high dose, single or two shots; 5 received placebo; per-sample allocation not given. On day 63 after the first injection, vaccine and placebo recipients gave samples. Recruitment in Boston yielded a donor of adult age, 18-55 years. An Ad26 vector was used to express Wuhan-strain SARS-CoV-2 spike as the vaccine.

Here the sequenced sample was peripheral blood, taken in a trial of Ad26.COV2.S vaccine versus placebo. The chain links TRBV6-2 or TRBV6-3 to TRBJ1-1, with D uncertain. The TCR sequence derives from a person aged 18-65 years who received the Ad26.COV2.S COVID-19 vaccine or a placebo. The CDR3 coding sequence is TGTGCCAGCAGTTACTCCTGGGCTTCCATGAACACTGAAGCTTTCTTT. It yields the protein CASSYSWASMNTEAFF.